This T cell receptor (beta chain) was identified during a study of blood T cell repertoires in COVID-19. The wider study: Both acute and convalescent COVID-19 samples were obtained from the United States, Italy and Spain.

Recruitment covered under 25 US areas and drew participants whose ages spanned roughly 18 to 90 years. This clone was seen a handful of times. In the source study's methods: Scientists estimated how many nucleated cells there were by amplifying reference gene primers. TCRdb keeps only in-frame clones here, not all; method: immunoSEQ multiplex PCR. The V and J calls and clone size come from that table; D and trimming were worked out from the DNA. The table has a few hundred thousand clones, over 70% seen once. Sequencing was done on a sample of PBMCs or T cells enriched from blood (not recorded which). The TCR originated in a man between 25 and 39 years old who had recovered from COVID-19.

The CDR3 loop reads CASSWGGAEAFF. CDR3 bases: TGTGCCAGTAGTTGGGGGGGAGCTGAAGCTTTCTTT. This chain connects TRBV19 to TRBJ1-1; D perhaps matches TRBD1 (5 bases). Germline-derived CDR1 and CDR2 are LNHDA and SQIVND (reference sequence). This CDR3 is 12 amino acids long. Trimming removed 5 bases from V and 6 bases from J, with 10 bases in between.